A single sample is the source of the 7 T cell receptor beta chains below, sequenced in a study of shared clonotypes between healthy human individuals. The assay was immunoSEQ multiplex PCR, and TCRdb's table has in-frame clones only and misses some. Found here are approximately 1,500,000 clones, roughly 96% of them singletons; the top ten hold approximately 1.1%. Sequencing input: naive CD4+ T cells sorted from blood. Regarding subset: CD45RA+ positively selected. The receptors come from a man aged 25-45 years in good health.

The chain couples TRBV6-1 to TRBJ1-3, with unresolved D. V was trimmed by 10 bases and J by 0 bases, leaving 7 bases between them. CDR1 MNHNS and CDR2 SASEGT come from the germline V gene. There are 12 residues in the CDR3. The CDR3 DNA reads as TGTGCCACCCCCAGCTCTGGAAACACCATATATTTT. Encoded protein: CATPSSGNTIYF.

The chain has TRBV2 and TRBJ2-7; D might be TRBD2 (7 bases). The germline V gene encodes CDR1 SNHLY and CDR2 FYNNEI. The CDR3 length is 12 residues. V was shortened by 8 bases and J by 6 bases, with 14 bases between the two germline ends. The CDR3 coding sequence is TGTGCCAGCCTAGGGGGGGTCCTCGAGCAGTACTTC. This codes for CASLGGVLEQYF.

V is TRBV28 and J is TRBJ2-1, with a tentative D call TRBD2 (6 bases). Trimming pared 6 bases from V and 3 bases from J, leaving 9 bases between. The V gene's germline CDR1 is MDHEN and CDR2 SYDVKM. This CDR3 region has 13 residues. CDR3 sequence: CASSGGIYNEQFF. The CDR3 DNA sequence: TGTGCCAGCAGCGGGGGAATCTACAATGAGCAGTTCTTC.

Written as DNA, the CDR3 is TGTGCCAGCAGTGAAAGGGCTAATGGCGGCAGAACCTACGAGCAGTACTTC. The encoded protein is CASSERANGGRTYEQYF. The rearrangement links TRBV6-1 to TRBJ2-7; unclear D gene. Trimming left V 2 bases short and J 2 bases short, with 19 bases between. The length of the CDR3 is 17 residues. Germline V CDR1 and CDR2: MNHNS, SASEGT.

The V call is TRBV6-5, the J call TRBJ2-5, with 8 bases that match TRBD2. The CDR3 has 13 amino acids. Germline assignment: CDR1 MNHEY and CDR2 SVGAGI. V was clipped by 7 bases and J by 5 bases; unmatched bases: 6. This CDR3 is CASTAAGVETQYF. CDR3 in DNA: TGTGCCAGCACGGCAGCGGGAGTTGAGACCCAGTACTTC.

The chain recombines TRBV11-3 with TRBJ2-5; tentative D call: TRBD1 (6 bases). Per germline, CDR1 SGHNT and CDR2 YENEEA. This CDR3 region has 13 residues. V was clipped by 5 bases and J by 3 bases, with 10 bases between them. CDR3 protein: CASSPRGKETQYF. The DNA for the CDR3 is TGTGCCAGCAGCCCAAGGGGGAAAGAGACCCAGTACTTC.

The rearrangement joins TRBV5-4 to TRBJ2-7; D assignment may be TRBD1 or TRBD2 (5 bases each). The CDR3 extends over 15 amino acids. The germline V gene has CDR1 SGHNT and CDR2 YYREEE (reference sequence). V lost 0 bases to trimming and J lost 0 bases, with 10 bases between them. The CDR3 region is CASSLVGTPSYEQYF. The CDR3 region has the DNA TGTGCCAGCAGCTTGGTCGGGACCCCCTCCTACGAGCAGTACTTC.